This T cell receptor (beta chain) derives from a study of blood T cells in healthy people across ages. Study background: Template switching captured about one barcoded beta molecule per two T cells.

The CDR3 extends over 12 amino acids. The V gene's germline CDR1 is SEHNR and CDR2 FQNEAQ (reference sequence). Primers used in a second PCR of roughly 6 to 12 cycles were a sample-barcoded 5' primer and a J-beta primer mix. A 12-random-nucleotide template-switch adaptor tagged each cDNA molecule. TCRdb redid the calling of the 5' RACE reads with MiXCR, one entry per CDR3 protein. The table records 700,000 to 850,000 distinct CDR3 sequences, under 40% of them present only once. To note about this clonotype: An end of the junction does not agree with germline; a read error may underlie this.

PBMCs numbering at least 6 million were isolated per sample. This clonotype was sampled from a man aged 18 to 30 in good health. This chain links TRBV7-9 with TRBJ2-3, with 9 positions matching TRBD2. The sample consisted of blood. The CDR3 loop reads CASSLAGKAQYF. CDR3 DNA sequence: TGTGCCAGCAGCCTAGCGGGGAAAGCGCAGTATTTT.